This is a list of T cell receptor beta chains from one sample in a study of regulatory T cells in long-lasting Graves disease. TCRdb independently ran MiXCR on the multiplex PCR reads; one entry per CDR3 protein. Altogether 370,000 or so distinct CDR3 sequences are present, about 16% being singletons, with the ten largest covering roughly a fifth. Separately, the same data were catalogued under a study of T cells in Graves' hyperthyroidism and ophthalmopathy.

Material: peripheral blood mononuclear cells (PBMCs), obtained at new diagnosis, from a patient treated with antithyroid drugs. These receptors all come from a woman in her late teens or twenties with Graves disease. Each CDR3 is given without its conserved first and last residue.

TRBV19 | 14 | ASRGIRDSSTDTQY
TRBV3-1 | 13 | ASSQAPAGEEKLF
TRBV20-1 | 8 | SAKGDGYT
TRBV12-3/TRBV12-4 | 13 | ASSYDRGEYYGYT
TRBV6-1 | 14 | ASSDNGRALQETQY
TRBV28 | 9 | ASRDPLEAF
TRBV12-3/TRBV12-4 | 14 | ASTLTGGGKGDEQF
TRBV4-2 | 13 | ASSQDTTGGREQY
TRBV25-1 | 15 | ASSDRRTGEVNTEAF
TRBV20-1 | 11 | SAVLSDTGELF
TRBV5-1 | 13 | ASSLDGREGEKLF
TRBV6-2/TRBV6-3 | 15 | ASSYFRPSSGANVLT
TRBV7-9 | 14 | ASSSRSRAIPSEAF
TRBV5-5 | 11 | ASSFRNTGELF
TRBV6-1 | 13 | ASRFGTGGETEAF
TRBV3-1 | 11 | ASSQVGPGEAF
TRBV7-2 | 18 | ASSGEIEWGRTTSTDTQY
TRBV7-9 | 17 | ASSLTPPLGTSGYNEQF
TRBV20-1 | 12 | SARRMGISYEQY
TRBV2 | 16 | ASSLSGTGGGTNEKLF
TRBV12-3/TRBV12-4 | 14 | ASSSLERGYTDTQY
TRBV30 | 12 | AWRGGNTGDTQY
TRBV7-7 | 11 | ASSLRQGTEAF
TRBV29-1 | 13 | SGGVWDRGRETQY
TRBV10-3 | 13 | AISRLAGGGDTQY
TRBV24-1 | 11 | ATSDFFGNEQF
TRBV6-1 | 13 | ASSEGAATYNEQF
TRBV10-1 | 11 | ASSPGHTYEQY
TRBV15 | 13 | ATSRDAQGQETQY
TRBV6-2/TRBV6-3 | 13 | ASSYSPGGSGEQF
TRBV3-1 | 8 | ASSGYEQF
TRBV2 | 12 | ASREGPAGGTQY
TRBV7-3 | 13 | ASSSGQGGYNEQF
TRBV11-2 | 15 | ASSYRTSVYGSYEQY
TRBV15 | 10 | ASRRELGEQY
TRBV29-1 | 11 | SVRKWAGETQY
TRBV6-6 | 14 | ASSYSSGGIGQPQH
TRBV20-1 | 11 | SAPTSGVPEQY
TRBV4-2 | 11 | ASSQVGGWLVF
TRBV19 | 11 | ASSDTGDYGYT
TRBV2 | 12 | ASSGGLPNNEQF
TRBV9 | 13 | ASSPTGLGYGEQF
TRBV19 | 10 | ASSTRAQGYT
TRBV5-1 | 10 | SQRDSTDTQY
TRBV28 | 11 | ASSIQTGNEQY
TRBV3-1 | 16 | ASSQIPSVGVGNYGYT
TRBV3-1 | 14 | ASSQDLILHTGELF
TRBV5-1 | 12 | ASSLQDGNYGYT
TRBV2 | 13 | ASSDGGANTGELF
TRBV27 | 10 | ASSGPERPQY
TRBV2 | 12 | ASSPQGLQETQY
TRBV20-1 | 13 | SPTPTRPSTDTQY
TRBV5-1 | 13 | ASSLDRGLGNTIY